This T cell receptor beta chain was profiled in a study of Graves' ophthalmopathy and Graves' hyperthyroidism. Study-wide results and limits: Most expanded clonotypes in thyroid above 0.001 frequency also showed up in blood.

RNA transcripts were the template, and TCR beta CDR3 regions were amplified from them. After a first-round RT-PCR with HTBI primers, a second-round multiplex PCR was run. TCRdb redid the calling of the multiplex PCR reads with MiXCR, one entry per CDR3 protein. Of about 660,000 distinct CDR3 sequences in the sample, under 50% were seen once. Worth noting for this clonotype: The antigen remains unidentified.

The receptor's source is an adult man with Graves' ophthalmopathy. The sample was peripheral blood.

CDR3 DNA sequence: TGTGCCAGCAGTGAAGTGAGGGAGCTGTTTTTT. Encoded protein: CASSEVRELFF. This chain links TRBV2 with TRBJ2-2; unclear D gene. Germline V gives CDR1 SNHLY, CDR2 FYNNEI. Trimming stripped 1 base from V and 9 bases from J, with 3 bases between. The CDR3 is 11 residues long.